The next 30 T cell receptor beta chains were all read from a single sample in a study of blood T cell repertoires in COVID-19. Sequenced by immunoSEQ multiplex PCR; TCRdb stores in-frame clones only, minus some. Of 470,000 or so clones detected, 85% to 90% appear once; the ten largest clones hold 4% to 4.5%. Material for sequencing was peripheral blood. Receptor source: a woman in her 30s with acute or convalescent COVID-19.

J is TRBJ1-1 and V is TRBV5-1; D is unresolved. This CDR3 contains 14 residues. V shed 4 bases and J shed 2 bases, with 12 bases lying between them. CDR1 is SGHRS and CDR2 is YFSETQ in the germline V gene. Here the CDR3 DNA reads TGCGCCAGCAGCCCAGACTCTCTAAACACTGAAGCTTTCTTT. Protein product: CASSPDSLNTEAFF.

The chain is built from TRBV6-6 and TRBJ1-2, with D possibly matching TRBD1 (6 bases). This CDR3 has 16 residues. V was clipped by 2 bases and J by 6 bases, with 19 bases between them. Germline CDR1 is MNHNY and CDR2 is SVGAGI (reference sequence). CDR3 sequence (DNA): TGTGCCAGCAGTTACGATGGCTGGGGGCGATACCATGGCTACACCTTC. Translation: CASSYDGWGRYHGYTF.

The chain employs TRBV19 and TRBJ1-5; weak D call: TRBD1 (5 bases). In germline, CDR1 is LNHDA, CDR2 SQIVND (reference sequence). Trimming removed 6 bases from V and 0 bases from J, with 15 bases in between. The CDR3 covers 16 residues. CDR3 amino acids: CASSLGTGGSNQPQHF. As DNA, the CDR3 is TGTGCCAGTAGCCTGGGCACCGGGGGTAGCAATCAGCCCCAGCATTTT.

V usage is TRBV27 and J usage is TRBJ2-1, with a tentative D call TRBD1 (6 bases). Per the germline V gene, CDR1 is MNHEY and CDR2 is SMNVEV (reference sequence). The CDR3 spans 15 residues. Trimming took off 7 bases at V and 2 bases at J, with 15 bases between the two ends. Written as DNA, the CDR3 is TGTGCCAGCACGGGTGGGGACACAGCCTACAATGAGCAGTTCTTC. Translation: CASTGGDTAYNEQFF.

This rearrangement joins TRBV4-1 to TRBJ1-1, with 7 bases aligning to TRBD1. Trimming took 6 bases from V and 1 from J; bases not matched to a gene: 8. The CDR3 contains 15 residues. Germline values: CDR1 MGHRA, CDR2 YSYEKL. The CDR3 DNA reads TGCGCCAGCAGTGGGACCGGGACAGCGAACACTGAAGCTTTCTTT. Its translation is CASSGTGTANTEAFF.

The chain uses TRBV13 and TRBJ2-3; 8 positions match TRBD2. In germline, CDR1 is PRHDT, CDR2 FYEKMQ (reference sequence). J gave up 2 bases and V 4 bases, and 14 bases lay outside the gene matches. The CDR3 spans 18 residues. This chain's CDR3 is CASSSRGESGGPTDTQYF. In nucleotides, the CDR3 is TGTGCCAGCAGCTCACGAGGGGAAAGCGGGGGACCCACAGATACGCAGTATTTT.

This chain connects TRBV27 to TRBJ1-2; 9 positions match TRBD1. The germline gives CDR1 MNHEY, CDR2 SMNVEV (reference sequence). The CDR3 consists of 14 residues. The ends lost 5 bases at V and 4 bases at J; junction bases unmatched: 5. The CDR3, as DNA: TGTGCCAGCAGTACAGGGGGCCATGGCTATGGCTACACCTTC. Amino acid sequence: CASSTGGHGYGYTF.

V and J are TRBV5-8 and TRBJ1-2; unclear D gene. The CDR3 length is 12 residues. V lost 2 bases and J 5 bases, leaving 7 bases between the germline ends. The germline CDR1 and CDR2 sequences are SGHTS and YDEGEE. DNA of the CDR3: TGTGCCAGCAGCTTATCCGCGTATGGCTACACCTTC. Translated, it gives CASSLSAYGYTF.

This sequence joins TRBV19 and TRBJ2-1, with TRBD1 matching 9 bases. The CDR3 contains 15 residues. The germline CDR1 and CDR2 sequences are LNHDA and SQIVND (reference sequence). Trimming cost V 4 bases and J 7 bases; bases outside gene matches: 8. The CDR3 sequence: CASSNPGQGKNEQFF. The CDR3, as DNA: TGTGCCAGTAGTAACCCGGGACAGGGAAAGAATGAGCAGTTCTTC.

A single count supports this clone. The gene calls are TRBV27 and TRBJ1-1; no firm D call. CDR3 length equals 15 residues. Germline V gene lookup returns CDR1 MNHEY and CDR2 SMNVEV (reference sequence). Trimming removed 5 bases from V and 4 bases from J, with 17 bases in between. CDR3 in amino acids: CASSLDPGLGTEAFF. For the CDR3, the DNA is TGTGCCAGCAGTCTCGACCCCGGGTTGGGCACTGAAGCTTTCTTT.

The V and J genes are TRBV4-1 and TRBJ2-3, with 8 bases fitting TRBD2. Per the germline V gene, CDR1 is MGHRA and CDR2 is YSYEKL. Losses at the gene ends were 4 bases for V and 6 bases for J; bases not matched to a gene: 6. This CDR3 has 14 residues. The CDR3 here is CASSRQRGRDTQYF. The CDR3 DNA reads as TGCGCCAGCAGCCGGCAGCGGGGGAGGGATACGCAGTATTTT.

In this sample, this clone turned up once. The CDR3 nucleotides read TGTGCCAGTAGTCTCGGGTATCAAGAGACCCAGTACTTC. Translated, it gives CASSLGYQETQYF. This chain links TRBV19 with TRBJ2-5, with D unresolved. V lost 5 bases and J lost 2, with 9 bases in between. The CDR3 consists of 13 residues. From germline, CDR1 is LNHDA and CDR2 SQIVND (reference sequence).

This chain uses TRBV2 with TRBJ2-5, with a tentative D call TRBD1 (5 bases). V dropped 5 bases and J dropped 9 bases, with 16 bases sitting between them. CDR3 length: 13 amino acids. The V gene's germline CDR1 is SNHLY and CDR2 FYNNEI. In DNA form, the CDR3 reads TGTGCCAGCAGTAGGCAGGGCCCGGAGTCCCAGTACTTC. Protein product: CASSRQGPESQYF.

V and J are TRBV6-5 and TRBJ2-1, with 7 bases identical to TRBD1. The CDR3 is 15 residues long. V dropped 6 bases and J dropped 6; count of bases not matched to a gene: 11. Germline CDR1 MNHEY, CDR2 SVGAGI. Written as DNA, the CDR3 is TGTGCCAGCAGCCCCCTCCAGGGGGTTGGCAATGAGCAGTTCTTC. This encodes CASSPLQGVGNEQFF.

The chain couples TRBV6-1 to TRBJ1-1; 7 nucleotides match TRBD1. The V and J ends lost 8 bases and 2 bases, in that order; junction bases with no gene match: 8. CDR1 and CDR2 (germline): MNHNS, SASEGT. This CDR3 comprises 14 residues. Written as DNA, the CDR3 is TGTGCCAGCCGACCGGACAGGAGTAACACTGAAGCTTTCTTT. Amino acid sequence: CASRPDRSNTEAFF.

The V and J genes are TRBV7-9 and TRBJ2-7, with 10 bases lining up with TRBD2. Germline V gene data show CDR1 as SEHNR and CDR2 as FQNEAQ (reference sequence). J was trimmed by 4 bases and V by 5 bases; bases with no gene match: 14. The CDR3 consists of 17 residues. CDR3 sequence: CASSQLAGVRDRYEQYF. CDR3 in DNA: TGTGCCAGCAGCCAGCTAGCGGGGGTCCGTGATCGATACGAGCAGTACTTC.

The chain has TRBV28 and TRBJ2-1, with 10 bases that match TRBD2. The CDR3 consists of 15 residues. CDR1 and CDR2 (germline): MDHEN, SYDVKM. J gave up 7 bases and V 4 bases, and 7 bases lay outside the gene matches. The DNA for the CDR3 is TGTGCCAGCAGTTCTCTAGCGGGGGATACTAATGAGCAGTTCTTC. Translated: CASSSLAGDTNEQFF.

The chain uses TRBV6-1 and TRBJ2-3; possibly TRBD1 for D (5 bases). In germline, CDR1 is MNHNS, CDR2 SASEGT. The V end was cut by 3 bases, the J end by 9 bases, with 13 bases between. The length of the CDR3 is 13 residues. The CDR3 sequence: CASSDPTDETQYF. The CDR3 coding sequence is TGTGCCAGCAGTGATCCGACAGACGAAACGCAGTATTTT.

This clone was found once. The chain carries TRBV6-5 and TRBJ1-2, with TRBD1 as a possible D gene (6 bases). Trimming took off 6 bases at V and 5 bases at J, with 19 bases between the two ends. The CDR3 extends over 15 amino acids. Looked up from germline, CDR1 is MNHEY and CDR2 is SVGAGI. CDR3 residues: CASSDTGGAQYGYTF. CDR3 coding DNA: TGTGCCAGCAGCGACACGGGGGGCGCTCAATATGGCTACACCTTC.

This chain joins TRBV28 and TRBJ1-2; 8 bases agree with TRBD1. Per the germline V gene, CDR1 is MDHEN and CDR2 is SYDVKM. The CDR3 spans 14 residues. The V and J ends lost 6 bases and 6 bases, in that order; junction bases with no gene match: 9. The CDR3 loop reads CASSTLPDRDGYTF. CDR3 nucleotides: TGTGCCAGCAGCACGCTCCCGGACAGGGATGGCTACACCTTC.

This chain connects TRBV19 to TRBJ1-5; 9 bases fit TRBD1. Germline CDR1 reads LNHDA; CDR2 reads SQIVND (reference sequence). V was clipped by 3 bases and J by 7 bases; unmatched bases: 7. CDR3 length: 15 amino acids. The CDR3 DNA reads as TGTGCCAGTAGTATTCGGGGACAGGGCCCACAGCCCCAGCATTTT. Its protein product is CASSIRGQGPQPQHF.

This sequence joins TRBV6-5 and TRBJ1-2, with D possibly matching TRBD1 (6 bases). In germline, CDR1 is MNHEY, CDR2 SVGAGI. Trimming left V 7 bases short and J 4 bases short, with 16 bases between. The CDR3 is 14 amino acids. CDR3 sequence reads: CASMARTETYGYTF. The CDR3 DNA is TGTGCCAGCATGGCCCGGACAGAGACCTATGGCTACACCTTC.

The rearrangement uses TRBV6-5 and TRBJ2-7; 7 bases fit TRBD2. The CDR3 has 14 amino acids. The junction had 9 bases not matched to a gene; V was cut back by 7 bases and J by 3 bases. From germline, CDR1 is MNHEY and CDR2 SVGAGI. DNA of the CDR3: TGTGCCAGCAATAGAGGGGAGGGACTCTACGAGCAGTACTTC. Amino acids: CASNRGEGLYEQYF.

The genes are TRBV24-1 and TRBJ2-1; D gene uncertain. Trimming cost V 0 bases and J 4 bases, with 6 bases left between them. Germline CDR1 reads KGHDR; CDR2 reads SFDVKD. The CDR3 is 14 amino acids. CDR3 protein: CATSDLGKYNEQFF. CDR3 coding DNA: TGTGCCACCAGTGATTTGGGCAAATACAATGAGCAGTTCTTC.

The rearrangement links TRBV14 to TRBJ1-1; 7 nucleotides match TRBD1. The CDR3 is 15 amino acids. Germline loops: CDR1 SGHDN, CDR2 FVKESK. The trim removed 1 base at V and 10 bases at J, leaving 12 bases unmatched. Here the CDR3 reads CASSQGDHRGRVAFF. CDR3 DNA sequence: TGTGCCAGCAGCCAAGGGGATCACAGGGGTCGTGTAGCTTTCTTT.

J is TRBJ1-1 and V is TRBV5-1; 7 bases align to TRBD1. CDR1 and CDR2 from the germline V gene are SGHRS and YFSETQ. Germline trimming cut 1 base from V and 5 bases from J; bases unmatched to any gene: 2. The CDR3 has 13 amino acids. In DNA form, the CDR3 reads TGCGCCAGCAGCTTGAGGGGACAGACTGAAGCTTTCTTT. Translated: CASSLRGQTEAFF.

This chain uses TRBV10-1 with TRBJ2-2; the match to TRBD1 covers 11 bases. This CDR3 spans 15 amino acids. V trimming: 9 bases; J trimming: 5 bases; junction bases outside the gene matches: 8. The germline gives CDR1 WNHNN, CDR2 SYGVQD (reference sequence). The CDR3 DNA follows: TGCGCCAGTAGCTCCCGGGACAGGGGGACCGGGGAGCTGTTTTTT. It encodes CASSSRDRGTGELFF.

The chain uses TRBV5-1 and TRBJ2-3; the D gene is possibly TRBD1 (6 bases). Germline V CDR1 and CDR2: SGHRS, YFSETQ. The CDR3 runs 14 residues. V was trimmed by 3 bases and J by 2 bases, leaving 10 bases between them. CDR3 bases: TGCGCCAGCAGCTCAGGGGCCCACACAGATACGCAGTATTTT. Its translation is CASSSGAHTDTQYF.

The count of this clone is one. CDR3 sequence: CASSPKGGQGRNQPQHF. The DNA of the CDR3 is TGTGCCAGCTCACCGAAGGGGGGACAGGGTCGCAATCAGCCCCAGCATTTT. This chain joins TRBV18 and TRBJ1-5; the match to TRBD1 covers 9 bases. Germline loops: CDR1 KGHSH, CDR2 LQKENI. The CDR3 consists of 17 residues. After removal of 3 bases from V and 2 bases from J, the junction contained 8 bases not matched to a gene.

This chain joins TRBV7-3 and TRBJ2-5; 14 nucleotides line up with TRBD2. The junction had 9 bases not matched to a gene; V was cut back by 3 bases and J by 3 bases. The germline CDR1 and CDR2 sequences are SGHTA and FQGTGA. The CDR3 extends over 18 amino acids. CDR3 region: CASSLLPRGLAGEETQYF. The CDR3 coding sequence is TGTGCCAGCAGCTTGTTACCGAGGGGACTAGCGGGGGAAGAGACCCAGTACTTC.